This TCR beta chain originates from a study of blood T cells in healthy people across ages. Then a second PCR, running roughly 6 to 11 cycles, was carried out with a sample-barcoded 5' primer and a J-beta primer mix. MiXCR was run by TCRdb on the 5' RACE reads, yielding one entry per CDR3 protein. Of 750,000 to 950,000 distinct CDR3 sequences in the sample, about 28% were seen once. Germline V gives CDR1 MNHEY, CDR2 SMNVEV (reference sequence). V was clipped by 7 bases and J by 1 base, with 4 bases between them. CDR3 size: 11 residues. The table lists this clonotype with a few counts. The sample was also linked to a second study, of T cells of mothers and their children. That paper adds: Regardless of relatedness, pairs show thymic selection shaping TCR recombination output in a similar manner.

The source is a middle-aged woman in good health. The chain links TRBV27 to TRBJ1-1; D remains unclear. The sequencing input was blood. CDR3 in amino acids: CASKANTEAFF. Written as DNA, the CDR3 is TGTGCCAGCAAGGCGAACACTGAAGCTTTCTTT.